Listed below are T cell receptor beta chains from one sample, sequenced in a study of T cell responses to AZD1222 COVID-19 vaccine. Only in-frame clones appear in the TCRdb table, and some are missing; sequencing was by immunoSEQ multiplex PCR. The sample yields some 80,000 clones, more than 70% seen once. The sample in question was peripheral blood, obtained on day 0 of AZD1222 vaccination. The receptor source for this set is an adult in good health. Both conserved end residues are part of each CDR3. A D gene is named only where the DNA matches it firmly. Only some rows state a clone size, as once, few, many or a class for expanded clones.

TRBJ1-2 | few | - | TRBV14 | TGTGCCAGCAGCCGATCCGGGACACCTTTAGCTAACTATGGCTACACCTTC | CASSRSGTPLANYGYTF
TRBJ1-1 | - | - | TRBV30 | TGTGCCTGGATGAGTGGGCACACTGAAGCTTTCTTT | CAWMSGHTEAFF
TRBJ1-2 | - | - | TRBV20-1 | TGCAGTGCTAGAGATTTGCAAGGCTACACCTTC | CSARDLQGYTF
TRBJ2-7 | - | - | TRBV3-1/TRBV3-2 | TGTGCCAGCAGCCAAGTTCTAGCCTACGAGCAGTACTTC | CASSQVLAYEQYF
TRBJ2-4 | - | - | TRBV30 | TGTGCCTGGAGTGACCCCGGCCCGTATCAGTACTTC | CAWSDPGPYQYF
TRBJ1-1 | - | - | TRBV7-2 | TGTGCCAGCAGCTTAGATCTTGTCAGGAACACTGAAGCTTTCTTT | CASSLDLVRNTEAFF
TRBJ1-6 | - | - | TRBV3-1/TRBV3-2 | TGTGCCAGCAGCCAAGGCACGGGGGCCTCTCGATCACCCCTCCACTTT | CASSQGTGASRSPLHF
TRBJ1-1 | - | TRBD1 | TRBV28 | TGTGCCAGCAGCCAAGGGGGCCTGGGCACTGAAGCTTTCTTT | CASSQGGLGTEAFF
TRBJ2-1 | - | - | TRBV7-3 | TGTGCCAGCAGCCGCCGGGCCAACAATGAGCAGTTCTTC | CASSRRANNEQFF
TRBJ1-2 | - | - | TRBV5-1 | TGCGCCAGCAGCTTGGGTGTTGGTAATGGCTACACCTTC | CASSLGVGNGYTF
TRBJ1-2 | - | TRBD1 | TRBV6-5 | TGTGCCAGCAGTTACAGGACAGGGGGCGATGGCTACACCTTC | CASSYRTGGDGYTF
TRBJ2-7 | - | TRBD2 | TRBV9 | TGTGCCAGCAGCGTAGGGACTAGCGGGACCAACGAGCAGTACTTC | CASSVGTSGTNEQYF
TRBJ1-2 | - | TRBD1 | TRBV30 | TGTGCCTGGAGTCAACAGGGGAGCAACTATGGCTACACCTTC | CAWSQQGSNYGYTF
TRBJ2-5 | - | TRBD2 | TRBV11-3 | TGTGCCAGCTCCCTTGACGGGACTAGACAAGAGACCCAGTACTTC | CASSLDGTRQETQYF
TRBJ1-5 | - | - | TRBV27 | TGTGCCAGCAGTTTAAGTGGGCCCTCACTGCCCCAGCATTTT | CASSLSGPSLPQHF
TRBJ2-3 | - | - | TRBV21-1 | TGTGCCAGCAGCAAAGCTCCTAGCGGGGGGGCCGACGTGTACACAGATACGCAGTATTTT | CASSKAPSGGADVYTDTQYF
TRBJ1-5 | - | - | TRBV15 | TGTGCCACCAGCTCGGGGGTTTATCAGCCCCAGCATTTT | CATSSGVYQPQHF
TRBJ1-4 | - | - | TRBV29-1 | TGCAGCGTTGAGCACAGGGAAAAACTGTTTTTT | CSVEHREKLFF
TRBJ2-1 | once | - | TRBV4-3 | TGCGCCAGCAGCCCGGGTCCGGAATTAGGGGAGCAGTTCTTC | CASSPGPELGEQFF
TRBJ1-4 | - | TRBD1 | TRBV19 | TGTGCCAGTAAAGCCGGGACAGGGAGGACGGGGAATGAAAAACTGTTTTTT | CASKAGTGRTGNEKLFF
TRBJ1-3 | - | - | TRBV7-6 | TGTGCCAGCAGCCCGCGAGGGGCTGACAGGGGAAACACCATATATTTT | CASSPRGADRGNTIYF
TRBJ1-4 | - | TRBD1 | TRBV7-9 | TGTGCCAGCAGCTTTGGACAGGGCTATGAAAAACTGTTTTTT | CASSFGQGYEKLFF
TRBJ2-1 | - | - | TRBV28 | TGTGCCAGCAGTGGGACGGCCTACAATGAGCAGTTCTTC | CASSGTAYNEQFF
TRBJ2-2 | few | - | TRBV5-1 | TGCGCCAGCAGCTTGGAGCCCACCGGGGAGCTGTTTTTT | CASSLEPTGELFF
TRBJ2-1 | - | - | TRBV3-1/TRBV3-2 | TGTGCCAGCAGCCAAAGAGGCTACAATGAGCAGTTCTTC | CASSQRGYNEQFF
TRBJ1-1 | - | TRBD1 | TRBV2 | TGTGCCAGCAGTGAAGATCAGGGACAGGGGGCGCGGAGCGCTGAAGCTTTCTTT | CASSEDQGQGARSAEAFF
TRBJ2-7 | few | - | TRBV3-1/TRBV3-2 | TGTGCCAGCAGCCAAGAAGCAGGGTTTTCCTACGAGCAGTACTTC | CASSQEAGFSYEQYF
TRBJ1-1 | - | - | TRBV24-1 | TGTGCCACCAGGGGGGCAGGGAGTACTGAAGCTTTCTTT | CATRGAGSTEAFF
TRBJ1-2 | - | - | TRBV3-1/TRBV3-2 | TGTGCCAGCAGCCAGGGCCCCAGGGGCCTTAGTGGCTACACCTTC | CASSQGPRGLSGYTF
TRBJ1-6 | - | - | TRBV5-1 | TGCGCCAGCAGCTTGGCCGGCAGCACCTATAATTCACCCCTCCACTTT | CASSLAGSTYNSPLHF
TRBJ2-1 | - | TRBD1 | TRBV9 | TGTGCCAGCAGCGTAGTAGGGAAAGGGGGCAGTGAGCAGTTCTTC | CASSVVGKGGSEQFF
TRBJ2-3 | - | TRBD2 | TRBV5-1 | TGCGCCAGCAGGCAAGCGGGGGCCCTAAGCACAGATACGCAGTATTTT | CASRQAGALSTDTQYF